This is a list of T cell receptor beta chains from one sample in a study of control samples from healthy donors and cancer patients. Generated by immunoSEQ multiplex PCR, the TCRdb table keeps only in-frame clones and is missing some. The table lists about 58,000 clones, about 90% of them singletons. The sample was PBMCs. The receptor source for this set is a woman aged 55-70 years with lung cancer. The CDR3 runs from the conserved cysteine through the conserved F or W. The D gene is left open where the match is weak. Clone size is shown for a subset of rows, as once, few, many or a class of expanded clone.

abundance: .; d_gene: TRBD1; v_gene: TRBV19; CDR3aa: CASSIDRGAEAFF
abundance: .; d_gene: .; v_gene: TRBV27; CDR3aa: CASRTFYTVTVSREAFF
abundance: .; d_gene: .; v_gene: TRBV3-1/TRBV3-2; CDR3aa: CASSQAQGQETQYF
abundance: .; d_gene: TRBD1; v_gene: TRBV7-9; CDR3aa: CASSSQGARTEAFF
abundance: medium-sized; d_gene: TRBD1; v_gene: TRBV6-5; CDR3aa: CASRDSPGTGGEQYF
abundance: .; d_gene: .; v_gene: TRBV27; CDR3aa: CASSLRVGGHTEAFF
abundance: .; d_gene: .; v_gene: TRBV10-3; CDR3aa: CAISEANEQFF
abundance: .; d_gene: .; v_gene: TRBV5-6; CDR3aa: CASRGTGLTGELFF
abundance: .; d_gene: .; v_gene: TRBV10-2; CDR3aa: CAIKRLGTTEAFF
abundance: .; d_gene: .; v_gene: TRBV6-1; CDR3aa: CASSVGTSLENTGELFF
abundance: .; d_gene: .; v_gene: TRBV4-1; CDR3aa: CASSQELQGAISYEQYF
abundance: once; d_gene: .; v_gene: TRBV30; CDR3aa: CAAGPHSNQPQHF
abundance: .; d_gene: TRBD1; v_gene: TRBV11-2; CDR3aa: CASSRTGFATNEKLFF
abundance: .; d_gene: .; v_gene: TRBV11-2; CDR3aa: CASSPFMGSNSPLHF
abundance: .; d_gene: TRBD1; v_gene: TRBV4-1; CDR3aa: CASSQGGPGGIYEQYF
abundance: .; d_gene: TRBD2; v_gene: TRBV10-2; CDR3aa: CASARGDAYNEQFF
abundance: few; d_gene: .; v_gene: TRBV3-1/TRBV3-2; CDR3aa: CASSQQGRTEAFF
abundance: .; d_gene: TRBD2; v_gene: TRBV11-2; CDR3aa: CASSLRVGTSGASTDTQYF
abundance: few; d_gene: .; v_gene: TRBV5-1; CDR3aa: CASSLAGGGLDYGYTF
abundance: .; d_gene: .; v_gene: TRBV6-6; CDR3aa: CASSYPQGREQYF
abundance: .; d_gene: TRBD1; v_gene: TRBV15; CDR3aa: CATSSDRGFTDTQYF
abundance: few; d_gene: TRBD1; v_gene: TRBV6-4; CDR3aa: CASSDDRGDTQYF
abundance: .; d_gene: .; v_gene: TRBV19; CDR3aa: CASSITLEGQAFF
abundance: once; d_gene: .; v_gene: TRBV6-1; CDR3aa: CASSEGQGRSPLHF
abundance: .; d_gene: .; v_gene: TRBV7-3; CDR3aa: CASSLTRDPDNEQFF
abundance: .; d_gene: .; v_gene: TRBV6-6; CDR3aa: CASSRGAVTYNEQFF
abundance: .; d_gene: TRBD1; v_gene: TRBV6-5; CDR3aa: CASSRQGTNTEAFF
abundance: .; d_gene: .; v_gene: TRBV9; CDR3aa: CASSPSVGGLEQYF
abundance: few; d_gene: .; v_gene: TRBV21-1; CDR3aa: CASLGEHF
abundance: .; d_gene: .; v_gene: TRBV7-2; CDR3aa: CASSPSRLNAIEAFF
abundance: .; d_gene: .; v_gene: TRBV9; CDR3aa: CASSVGGGPNNEQFF
abundance: .; d_gene: .; v_gene: TRBV20-1; CDR3aa: CSASTGPVTEAFF
abundance: .; d_gene: .; v_gene: TRBV3-1/TRBV3-2; CDR3aa: CASSLRPEGGYTF
abundance: .; d_gene: .; v_gene: TRBV5-4; CDR3aa: CASRGASAEGEQYF
abundance: once; d_gene: TRBD1; v_gene: TRBV28; CDR3aa: CASSGRGGGSTEAFF
abundance: .; d_gene: TRBD2; v_gene: TRBV5-1; CDR3aa: CASSRGSGADTQYF
abundance: .; d_gene: .; v_gene: TRBV7-9; CDR3aa: CASSLIGGSYEQYF
abundance: .; d_gene: TRBD1; v_gene: TRBV6-6; CDR3aa: CASSKRGQGPYEQYF
abundance: .; d_gene: .; v_gene: TRBV7-9; CDR3aa: CASSLAGAGNSNEQYF
abundance: .; d_gene: .; v_gene: TRBV11-2; CDR3aa: CASSSQGPQPQHF
abundance: .; d_gene: TRBD1; v_gene: TRBV11-2; CDR3aa: CASSLGQGAFYGYTF
abundance: .; d_gene: TRBD1; v_gene: TRBV18; CDR3aa: CASSQQGGNTEAFF
abundance: .; d_gene: .; v_gene: TRBV24-1; CDR3aa: CATSDYDSEQFF
abundance: .; d_gene: .; v_gene: TRBV14; CDR3aa: CASSRDRLTQYF
abundance: .; d_gene: .; v_gene: TRBV29-1; CDR3aa: CSVEDRAGASTDTQYF
abundance: .; d_gene: .; v_gene: TRBV5-1; CDR3aa: CASSLLGGVGTEAFF
abundance: .; d_gene: .; v_gene: TRBV5-1; CDR3aa: CASSVEGTDTQYF